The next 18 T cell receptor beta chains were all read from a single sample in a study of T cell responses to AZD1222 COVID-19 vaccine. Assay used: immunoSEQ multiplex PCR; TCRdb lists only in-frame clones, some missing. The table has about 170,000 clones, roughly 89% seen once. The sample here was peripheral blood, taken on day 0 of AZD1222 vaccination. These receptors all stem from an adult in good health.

The CDR3 nucleotides read TGTGCCAGTAGTTTAGGGACAACTACCTCTGGTGAAAAACTGTTTTTT. This codes for CASSLGTTTSGEKLFF. The gene calls are TRBV19 and TRBJ1-4; D is possibly TRBD1 (6 bases). Between the trimmed V and J ends, which lost 5 bases and 7 bases, there was a span of 20 bases. The CDR3 loop spans 16 amino acids. Germline V lookup: CDR1 LNHDA, CDR2 SQIVND (reference sequence).

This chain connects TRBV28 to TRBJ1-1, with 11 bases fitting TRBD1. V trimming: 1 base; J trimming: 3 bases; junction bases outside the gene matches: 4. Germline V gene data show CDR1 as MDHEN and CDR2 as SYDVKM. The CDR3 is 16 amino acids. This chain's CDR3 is CASSLSGQGADTEAFF. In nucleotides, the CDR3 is TGTGCCAGCAGTTTATCCGGACAGGGGGCCGACACTGAAGCTTTCTTT.

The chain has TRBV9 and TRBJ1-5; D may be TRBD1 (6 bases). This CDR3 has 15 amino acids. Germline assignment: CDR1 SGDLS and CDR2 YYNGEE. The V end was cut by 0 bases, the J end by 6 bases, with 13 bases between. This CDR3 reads CASSVGGGWGQPQHF. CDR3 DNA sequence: TGTGCCAGCAGCGTAGGGGGGGGCTGGGGTCAGCCCCAGCATTTT.

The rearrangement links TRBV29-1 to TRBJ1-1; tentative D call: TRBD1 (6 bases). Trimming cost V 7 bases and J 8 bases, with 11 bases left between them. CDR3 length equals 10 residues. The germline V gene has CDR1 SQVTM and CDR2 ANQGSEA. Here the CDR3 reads CSASDREAFF. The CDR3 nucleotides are TGCAGCGCCTCCGACAGGGAAGCTTTCTTT.

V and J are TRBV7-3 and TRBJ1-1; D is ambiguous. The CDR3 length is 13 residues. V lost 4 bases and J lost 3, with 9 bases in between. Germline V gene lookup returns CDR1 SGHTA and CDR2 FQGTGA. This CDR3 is CASSSGLDTEAFF. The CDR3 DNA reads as TGTGCCAGCAGCTCCGGCCTCGACACTGAAGCTTTCTTT.

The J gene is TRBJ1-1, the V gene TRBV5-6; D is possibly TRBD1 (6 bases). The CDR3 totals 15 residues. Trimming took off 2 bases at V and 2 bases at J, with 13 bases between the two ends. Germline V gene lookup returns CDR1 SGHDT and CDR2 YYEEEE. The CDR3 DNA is TGTGCCAGCAGCTTCAGGACAGCGAGTAACACTGAAGCTTTCTTT. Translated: CASSFRTASNTEAFF.

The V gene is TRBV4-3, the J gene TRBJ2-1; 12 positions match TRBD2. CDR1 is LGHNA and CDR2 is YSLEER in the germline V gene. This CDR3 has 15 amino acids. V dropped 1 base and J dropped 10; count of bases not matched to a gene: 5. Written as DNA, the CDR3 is TGCGCCAGCAGCCAAGGACTAGCGGGAGCAAGGGAGCAGTTCTTC. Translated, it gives CASSQGLAGAREQFF.

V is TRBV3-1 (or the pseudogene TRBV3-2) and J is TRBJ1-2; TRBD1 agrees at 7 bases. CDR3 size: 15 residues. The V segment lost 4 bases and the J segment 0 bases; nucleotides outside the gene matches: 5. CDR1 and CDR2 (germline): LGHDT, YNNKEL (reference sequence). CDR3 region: CASSPPGQTNYGYTF. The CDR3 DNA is TGTGCCAGCAGCCCCCCGGGACAGACTAACTATGGCTACACCTTC.

The DNA of the CDR3 is TGTGCCAGCAGCCTTTATTATAGCAATCAGCCCCAGCATTTT. Protein: CASSLYYSNQPQHF. The chain joins TRBV5-5 to TRBJ1-5; D unclear. CDR3 length: 14 residues. V lost 4 bases to trimming and J lost 0 bases, with 8 bases between them. In germline, CDR1 is SGHKS, CDR2 YYEKEE (reference sequence).

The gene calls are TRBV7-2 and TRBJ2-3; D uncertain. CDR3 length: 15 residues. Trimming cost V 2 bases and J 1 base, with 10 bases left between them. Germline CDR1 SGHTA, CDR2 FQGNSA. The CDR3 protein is CASSLYGWGTDTQYF. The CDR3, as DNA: TGTGCCAGCAGCTTATACGGGTGGGGCACAGATACGCAGTATTTT.

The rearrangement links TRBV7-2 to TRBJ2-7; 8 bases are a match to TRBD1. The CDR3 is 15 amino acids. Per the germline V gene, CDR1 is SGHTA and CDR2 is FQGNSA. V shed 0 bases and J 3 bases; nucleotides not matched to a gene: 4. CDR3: CASSLAATGVYEQYF. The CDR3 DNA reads TGTGCCAGCAGCTTAGCAGCGACAGGGGTCTACGAGCAGTACTTC.

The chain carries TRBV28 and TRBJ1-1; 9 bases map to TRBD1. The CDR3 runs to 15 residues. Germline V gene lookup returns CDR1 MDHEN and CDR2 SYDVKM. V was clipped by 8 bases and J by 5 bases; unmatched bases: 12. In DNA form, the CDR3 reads TGTGCCAGCCCACCGGGACAGGGTCGTCTTACTGAAGCTTTCTTT. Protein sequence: CASPPGQGRLTEAFF.

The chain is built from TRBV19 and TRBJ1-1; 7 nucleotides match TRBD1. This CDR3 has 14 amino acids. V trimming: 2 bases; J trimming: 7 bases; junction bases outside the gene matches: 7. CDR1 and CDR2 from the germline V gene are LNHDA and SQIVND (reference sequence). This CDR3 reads CASSISDRRYEAFF. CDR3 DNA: TGTGCCAGTAGTATATCGGACAGGAGATATGAAGCTTTCTTT.

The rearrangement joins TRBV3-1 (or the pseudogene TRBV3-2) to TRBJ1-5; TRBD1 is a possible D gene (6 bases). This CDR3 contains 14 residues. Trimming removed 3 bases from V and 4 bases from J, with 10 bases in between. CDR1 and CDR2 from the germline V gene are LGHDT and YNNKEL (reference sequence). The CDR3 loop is CASSQDSFNQPQHF. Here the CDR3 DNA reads TGTGCCAGCAGCCAGGACAGCTTTAATCAGCCCCAGCATTTT.

The CDR3 DNA reads as TGTGCCAGCAGGCCCCAGGGGGAGAACACCGGGGAGCTGTTTTTT. This sequence encodes CASRPQGENTGELFF. The chain couples TRBV28 to TRBJ2-2; TRBD1 agrees at 7 bases. The CDR3 covers 15 residues. With V trimmed by 6 bases and J by 1 base, 5 bases remained unmatched. CDR1 MDHEN and CDR2 SYDVKM come from the germline V gene. Complete variable domain (other parts from reference TRBV28 and TRBJ2-2): DVKVTQSSRYLVKRTGEKVFLECVQDMDHENMFWYRQDPGLGLRLIYFSYDVKMKEKGDIPEGYSVSREKKERFSLILESASTNQTSMYLCASRPQGENTGELFFGEGSRLTVL.

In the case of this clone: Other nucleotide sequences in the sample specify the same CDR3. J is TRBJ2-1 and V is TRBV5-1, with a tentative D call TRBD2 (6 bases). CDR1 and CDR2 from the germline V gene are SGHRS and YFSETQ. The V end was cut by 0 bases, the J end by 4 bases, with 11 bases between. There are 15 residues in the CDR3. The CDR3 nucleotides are TGCGCCAGCAGCTTGGGTAGCGGACTATACAATGAGCAGTTCTTC. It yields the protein CASSLGSGLYNEQFF. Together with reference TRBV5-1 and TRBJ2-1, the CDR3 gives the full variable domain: KAGVTQTPRYLIKTRGQQVTLSCSPISGHRSVSWYQQTPGQGLQFLFEYFSETQRNKGNFPGRFSGRQFSNSRSEMNVSTLELGDSALYLCASSLGSGLYNEQFFGPGTRLTVL.

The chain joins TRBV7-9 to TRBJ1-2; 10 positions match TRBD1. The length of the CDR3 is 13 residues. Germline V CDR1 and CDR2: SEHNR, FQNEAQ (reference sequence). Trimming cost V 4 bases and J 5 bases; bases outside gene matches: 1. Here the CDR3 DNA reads TGTGCCAGCAGCTCGGGACAGGGGTATGGCTACACCTTC. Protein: CASSSGQGYGYTF.

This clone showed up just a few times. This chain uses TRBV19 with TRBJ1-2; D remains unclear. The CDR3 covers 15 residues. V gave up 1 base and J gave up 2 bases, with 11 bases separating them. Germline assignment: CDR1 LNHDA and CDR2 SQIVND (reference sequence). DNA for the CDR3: TGTGCCAGTAGTATAGCGGGCTCGCTAAACTATGGCTACACCTTC. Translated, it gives CASSIAGSLNYGYTF.